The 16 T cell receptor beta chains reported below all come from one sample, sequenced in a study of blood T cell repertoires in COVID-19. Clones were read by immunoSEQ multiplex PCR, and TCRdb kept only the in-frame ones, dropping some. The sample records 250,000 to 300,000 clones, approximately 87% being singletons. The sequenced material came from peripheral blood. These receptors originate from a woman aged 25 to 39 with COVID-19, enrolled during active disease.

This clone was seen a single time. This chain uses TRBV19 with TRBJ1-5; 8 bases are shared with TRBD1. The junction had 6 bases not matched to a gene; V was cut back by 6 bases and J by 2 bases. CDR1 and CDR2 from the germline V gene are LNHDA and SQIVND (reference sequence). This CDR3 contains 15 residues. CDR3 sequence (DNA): TGTGCCAGTAGAACGGACAGGGTAGGCAATCAGCCCCAGCATTTT. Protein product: CASRTDRVGNQPQHF.

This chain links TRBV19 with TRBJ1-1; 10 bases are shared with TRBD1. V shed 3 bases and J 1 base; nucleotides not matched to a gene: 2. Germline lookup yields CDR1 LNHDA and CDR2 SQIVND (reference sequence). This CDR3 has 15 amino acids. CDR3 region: CASSMTGGPNTEAFF. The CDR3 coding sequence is TGTGCCAGTAGTATGACAGGGGGCCCGAACACTGAAGCTTTCTTT.

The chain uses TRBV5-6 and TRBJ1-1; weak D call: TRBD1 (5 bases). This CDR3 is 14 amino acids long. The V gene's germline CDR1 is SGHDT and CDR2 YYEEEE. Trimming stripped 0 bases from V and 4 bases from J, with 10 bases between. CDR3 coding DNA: TGTGCCAGCAGCTTGGCGGGGGGTACCACTGAAGCTTTCTTT. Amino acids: CASSLAGGTTEAFF. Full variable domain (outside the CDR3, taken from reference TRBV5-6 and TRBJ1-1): DAGVTQSPTHLIKTRGQQVTLRCSPKSGHDTVSWYQQALGQGPQFIFQYYEEEERQRGNFPDRFSGHQFPNYSSELNVNALLLGDSALYLCASSLAGGTTEAFFGQGTRLTVV.

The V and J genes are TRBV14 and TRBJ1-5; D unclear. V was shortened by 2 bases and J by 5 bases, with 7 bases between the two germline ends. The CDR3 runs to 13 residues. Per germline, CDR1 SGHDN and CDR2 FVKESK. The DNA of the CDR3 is TGTGCCAGCAGCCAATTCCAGGATCAGCCCCAGCATTTT. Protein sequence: CASSQFQDQPQHF.

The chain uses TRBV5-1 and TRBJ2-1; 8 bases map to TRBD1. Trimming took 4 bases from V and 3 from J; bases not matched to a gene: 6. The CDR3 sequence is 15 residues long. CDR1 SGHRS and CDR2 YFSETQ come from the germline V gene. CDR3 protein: CASSEQGGHYNEQFF. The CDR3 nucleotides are TGCGCCAGCAGCGAACAGGGGGGCCACTACAATGAGCAGTTCTTC.

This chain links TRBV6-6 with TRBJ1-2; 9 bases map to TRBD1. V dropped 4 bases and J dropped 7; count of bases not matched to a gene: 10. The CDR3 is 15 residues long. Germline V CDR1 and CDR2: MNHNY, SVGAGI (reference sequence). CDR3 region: CASSWGTGSMSGYTF. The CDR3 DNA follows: TGTGCCAGCAGTTGGGGGACAGGGTCTATGAGTGGCTACACCTTC.

CDR3 region: CSVNGQSLAETQYF. DNA of the CDR3: TGCAGCGTTAATGGACAGTCCCTAGCAGAGACCCAGTACTTC. The chain has TRBV29-1 and TRBJ2-5; the D gene is possibly TRBD1 (6 bases). The CDR3 contains 14 residues. Trimming took off 5 bases at V and 4 bases at J, with 17 bases between the two ends. Germline V gives CDR1 SQVTM, CDR2 ANQGSEA.

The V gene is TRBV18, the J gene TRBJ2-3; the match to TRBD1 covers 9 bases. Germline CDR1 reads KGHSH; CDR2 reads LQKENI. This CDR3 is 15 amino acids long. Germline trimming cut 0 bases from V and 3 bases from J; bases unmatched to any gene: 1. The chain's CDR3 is CASSPPTGGTDTQYF. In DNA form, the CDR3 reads TGTGCCAGCTCACCACCGACAGGGGGGACAGATACGCAGTATTTT.

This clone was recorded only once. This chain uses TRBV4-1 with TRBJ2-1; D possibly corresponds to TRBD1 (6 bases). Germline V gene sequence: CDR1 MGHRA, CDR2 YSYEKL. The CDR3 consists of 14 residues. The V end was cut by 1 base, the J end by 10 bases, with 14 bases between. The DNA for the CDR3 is TGCGCCAGCAGCCAAGTGGCAGGGGCAAGGGAGCAGTTCTTC. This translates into CASSQVAGAREQFF.

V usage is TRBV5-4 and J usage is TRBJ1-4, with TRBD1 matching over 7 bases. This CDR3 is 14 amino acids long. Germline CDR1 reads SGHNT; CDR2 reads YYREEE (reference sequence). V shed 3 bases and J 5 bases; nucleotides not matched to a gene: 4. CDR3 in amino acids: CASSWGQQNEKLFF. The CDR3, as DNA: TGTGCCAGCAGCTGGGGACAGCAGAATGAAAAACTGTTTTTT.

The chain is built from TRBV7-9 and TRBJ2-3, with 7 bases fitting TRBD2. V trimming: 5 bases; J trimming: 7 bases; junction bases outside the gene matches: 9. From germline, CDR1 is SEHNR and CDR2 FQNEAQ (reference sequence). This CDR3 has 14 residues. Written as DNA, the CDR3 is TGTGCCAGCAGCGCCGGGGGGAGTGGCAATACGCAGTATTTT. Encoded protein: CASSAGGSGNTQYF.

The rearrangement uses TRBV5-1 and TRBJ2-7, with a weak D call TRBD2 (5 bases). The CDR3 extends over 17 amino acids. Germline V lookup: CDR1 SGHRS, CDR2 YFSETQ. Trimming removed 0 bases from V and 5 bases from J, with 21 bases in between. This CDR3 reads CASSLAPHSDLMNEQYF. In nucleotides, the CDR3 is TGCGCCAGCAGCTTGGCCCCCCATAGCGACCTAATGAACGAGCAGTACTTC.

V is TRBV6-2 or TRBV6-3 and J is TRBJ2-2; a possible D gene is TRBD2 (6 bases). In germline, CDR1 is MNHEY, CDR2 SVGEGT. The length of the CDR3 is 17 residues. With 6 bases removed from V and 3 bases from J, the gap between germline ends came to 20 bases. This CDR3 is CASSLDRTGEYTGELFF. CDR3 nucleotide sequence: TGTGCCAGCAGCCTTGACCGGACGGGAGAGTACACCGGGGAGCTGTTTTTT.

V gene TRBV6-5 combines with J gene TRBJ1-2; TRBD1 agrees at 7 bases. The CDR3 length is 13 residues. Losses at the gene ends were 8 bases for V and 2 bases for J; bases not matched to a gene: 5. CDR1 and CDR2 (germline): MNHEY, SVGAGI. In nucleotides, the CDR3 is TGTGCCAGCCGTTCGACAGGGAACTATGGCTACACCTTC. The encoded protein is CASRSTGNYGYTF.

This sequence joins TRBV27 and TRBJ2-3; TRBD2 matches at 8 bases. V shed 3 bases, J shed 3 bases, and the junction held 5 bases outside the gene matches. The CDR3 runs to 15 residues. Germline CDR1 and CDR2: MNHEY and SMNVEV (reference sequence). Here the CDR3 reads CASSFAGGLTDTQYF. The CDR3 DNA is TGTGCCAGCAGTTTTGCGGGGGGCCTTACAGATACGCAGTATTTT.

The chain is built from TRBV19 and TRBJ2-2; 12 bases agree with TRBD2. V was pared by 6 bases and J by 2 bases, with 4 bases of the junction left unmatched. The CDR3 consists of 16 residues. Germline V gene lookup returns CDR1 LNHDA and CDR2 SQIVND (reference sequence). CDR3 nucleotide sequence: TGTGCCAGTAGAACTAGCGGGGGGATCAACACCGGGGAGCTGTTTTTT. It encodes CASRTSGGINTGELFF.